These T cell receptor beta chains were read from a single sample in a study of Tregs in tolerant kidney transplant recipients. The table came from immunoSEQ multiplex PCR; TCRdb's copy has only in-frame clones and leaves some out. The table includes roughly 70,000 clones, roughly 89% detected once. Sequencing was carried out using CD4+ T cells from blood. The receptors stem from a human donor in good health. Each CDR3 is given without its conserved first and last residue. The listing skips clone size in some rows; elsewhere it reads once, few, many or a size class.

15 | TRBJ2-3 | . | TRBV5-6 | ASSRDRANPTTDTQY
11 | TRBJ1-2 | . | TRBV19 | ASSLSDDYGYT
12 | TRBJ2-5 | . | TRBV5-6 | ASSTPGGGETQY
16 | TRBJ2-1 | . | TRBV11-3 | ASSQTPPLAGAYNEQF
12 | TRBJ2-5 | . | TRBV6-4 | ASSDQWGGETQY
15 | TRBJ1-1 | . | TRBV28 | ASSLGGSNPMNTEAF
11 | TRBJ1-1 | . | TRBV9 | ASSVLKSTEAF
13 | TRBJ1-6 | few | TRBV5-1 | ASSLVTRGNSPLH
11 | TRBJ1-2 | . | TRBV13 | ASSLGAGDGYT
12 | TRBJ1-5 | . | TRBV2 | ASSGPGSNQPQH
14 | TRBJ1-4 | . | TRBV9 | ASSLYPFATNEKLF
14 | TRBJ1-1 | once | TRBV11-3 | ASSSLGDRGRPLAF
11 | TRBJ2-1 | . | TRBV7-9 | ASQRGNYNEQF
11 | TRBJ1-2 | many | TRBV5-8 | ASSRTGNYGYT
13 | TRBJ1-2 | . | TRBV5-1 | ASSLSPGRENGYT
13 | TRBJ1-1 | . | TRBV6-5 | ASSYLGQRNTEAF
15 | TRBJ2-3 | . | TRBV7-2 | ASSWQRRGTPYDTQY
9 | TRBJ2-1 | . | TRBV6-5 | ASSTSGGQF
14 | TRBJ1-2 | . | TRBV4-1 | ASSLPTVRDLGGYT
13 | TRBJ1-5 | . | TRBV7-2 | ASSLNSGGGQPQH
12 | TRBJ1-1 | . | TRBV12-5 | ASGLSGGYTEAF
11 | TRBJ2-2 | . | TRBV29-1 | SVGQGVTGELF
13 | TRBJ2-3 | . | TRBV19 | ASSIGGGITDTQY
11 | TRBJ1-3 | . | TRBV6-5 | ASSLRTGNTIY
9 | TRBJ2-1 | . | TRBV20-1 | SAGQYNEQF
12 | TRBJ2-7 | once | TRBV7-8 | ASSLNTFQGEQY
9 | TRBJ2-1 | medium-sized | TRBV29-1 | SADKGGEQF
13 | TRBJ1-2 | . | TRBV7-3 | ASSPGGQGAYGYT
13 | TRBJ2-1 | . | TRBV7-9 | ASTYRLAGNNEQF
13 | TRBJ2-1 | . | TRBV2 | ASSEEGGARDEQF
12 | TRBJ1-1 | . | TRBV21-1 | ASRKDSLGAEAF
9 | TRBJ1-2 | few | TRBV29-1 | SVDDLQRGT
13 | TRBJ1-2 | once | TRBV25-1 | ASSEQAGPNYGYT
13 | TRBJ1-2 | . | TRBV5-4 | ASSRQTNRGHGYT
13 | TRBJ1-2 | . | TRBV18 | ASSPAAVPLNGYT
12 | TRBJ2-7 | . | TRBV11-1 | ASSLTSGGYEQY
11 | TRBJ2-7 | . | TRBV11-1 | ASSLLSGAEQY
12 | TRBJ1-5 | few | TRBV19 | ASMAGASNQPQH
13 | TRBJ2-7 | once | TRBV5-1 | ASSPWGLAGDEQY
6 | TRBJ2-7 | . | TRBV20-1 | STYEQY
16 | TRBJ2-7 | . | TRBV12-1 | ASSFNSWREERHYEQY
13 | TRBJ2-2 | . | TRBV21-1 | ASSKAPGATGELF
13 | TRBJ2-3 | . | TRBV7-7 | ASSPSGQITDTQY
15 | TRBJ2-1 | . | TRBV7-2 | ASSPRRRTNPLNEQF
13 | TRBJ2-1 | . | TRBV11-3 | ASSPRGDSYNEQF
11 | TRBJ1-6 | few | TRBV11-3 | ASSPGQGSPLH
11 | TRBJ1-4 | . | TRBV2 | ASKLSPNEKLF
15 | TRBJ2-7 | once | TRBV19 | ASSIFRTSGSHYEQY
12 | TRBJ1-3 | few | TRBV18 | ASSRTFSGNTIY
13 | TRBJ2-1 | . | TRBV5-4 | ASRSVSSGYNEQF
14 | TRBJ2-2 | once | TRBV6-1 | ASSEMAGGNTGELF
14 | TRBJ1-2 | . | TRBV5-4 | ASSPKVAGTNYGYT
12 | TRBJ1-5 | . | TRBV19 | ASSIQGSHQPQH
11 | TRBJ1-1 | once | TRBV10-3 | AITRGMNTEAF
12 | TRBJ1-2 | . | TRBV19 | ASRPRGRQYGYT
10 | TRBJ2-7 | once | TRBV6-5 | ASSRDMGEQY
15 | TRBJ2-1 | once | TRBV7-2 | ASSLVGSGSSYNEQF
14 | TRBJ2-2 | . | TRBV5-4 | ASSSGLAGVTGELF
9 | TRBJ2-3 | . | TRBV6-5 | ASSQGYTQY